Presented here are 30 T cell receptor beta chains from one specimen sequenced in a study of blood T cell repertoires in COVID-19. Measured with immunoSEQ multiplex PCR; TCRdb has only the in-frame clones, and not every one. There are about 200,000 clones in the sample; around 83% occur only once, and 7% to 10% lies in the top ten. Sequencing used peripheral blood. The receptor source for this set is an elderly woman with COVID-19, enrolled during active disease.

This clone came up a few times. The gene calls are TRBV4-1 and TRBJ1-5; unclear D gene. V lost 3 bases, J lost 7 bases, and 13 bases lay in between. CDR1 is MGHRA and CDR2 is YSYEKL in the germline V gene. This CDR3 region has 14 residues. Here the CDR3 reads CASSQTIGDQPQHF. The CDR3 DNA reads as TGCGCCAGCAGCCAGACAATCGGTGACCAGCCCCAGCATTTT.

The chain carries TRBV2 and TRBJ2-2, with 11 bases aligning to TRBD1. The ends lost 3 bases at V and 5 bases at J; junction bases unmatched: 11. The CDR3 extends over 18 amino acids. In germline, CDR1 is SNHLY, CDR2 FYNNEI. CDR3 sequence (DNA): TGTGCCAGCAGTGATCCATTCCCCGGACAGGGGGCTACCGGGGAGCTGTTTTTT. The encoded protein is CASSDPFPGQGATGELFF.

The chain couples TRBV24-1 to TRBJ2-1, with 10 nucleotides matching TRBD2. Losses at the gene ends were 5 bases for V and 2 bases for J; bases not matched to a gene: 5. Germline CDR1 is KGHDR and CDR2 is SFDVKD. The CDR3 covers 16 residues. CDR3 in amino acids: CATSALAGGPYNEQFF. In DNA form, the CDR3 reads TGTGCCACCAGTGCTTTAGCGGGAGGCCCCTACAATGAGCAGTTCTTC.

V and J are TRBV6-1 and TRBJ1-1, with D unresolved. V gave up 6 bases and J gave up 2 bases, with 10 bases separating them. This CDR3 has 13 amino acids. Germline V gene data show CDR1 as MNHNS and CDR2 as SASEGT. CDR3 bases: TGTGCCAGCAGAACAGTCGAAAACACTGAAGCTTTCTTT. Translated: CASRTVENTEAFF.

The chain recombines TRBV6-5 with TRBJ2-7; possible D gene TRBD1, 6 bases. Germline V gene data show CDR1 as MNHEY and CDR2 as SVGAGI. This CDR3 spans 14 amino acids. Trimming shortened V by 2 bases and J by 3 bases, and 11 bases separated the two germline ends. CDR3 in amino acids: CASSYPGRGYEQYF. CDR3 coding DNA: TGTGCCAGCAGTTACCCTGGCAGGGGCTACGAGCAGTACTTC.

There are many counts of this clone. The chain joins TRBV27 to TRBJ2-1; 9 bases agree with TRBD2. This CDR3 region has 14 residues. With 0 bases clipped from V and 10 bases from J, the junction kept 4 bases outside the gene matches. Germline V gene sequence: CDR1 MNHEY, CDR2 SMNVEV (reference sequence). CDR3 DNA sequence: TGTGCCAGCAGTTTATCCCCAGCGGGAGGAGAGCAGTTCTTC. Translated: CASSLSPAGGEQFF.

V usage is TRBV30 and J usage is TRBJ1-3, with D perhaps matching TRBD1 (5 bases). CDR3 size: 15 residues. Trimming cost V 3 bases and J 0 bases, with 12 bases left between them. From germline, CDR1 is GTSNPN and CDR2 SVGIG (reference sequence). In nucleotides, the CDR3 is TGTGCCTGGAGCGCCGGGGGGTTCTCTGGAAACACCATATATTTT. Its translation is CAWSAGGFSGNTIYF.

The V call is TRBV7-9, the J call TRBJ2-7, with D unresolved. The CDR3 extends over 13 amino acids. Looked up from germline, CDR1 is SEHNR and CDR2 is FQNEAQ (reference sequence). V was shortened by 1 base and J by 5 bases, with 9 bases between the two germline ends. CDR3 amino acids: CASSLVGLNEQYF. The CDR3 nucleotides are TGTGCCAGCAGCTTAGTTGGGCTTAACGAGCAGTACTTC.

The chain couples TRBV24-1 to TRBJ1-2; 7 nucleotides match TRBD1. Germline CDR1 and CDR2: KGHDR and SFDVKD. The CDR3 contains 14 residues. The V and J ends lost 3 bases and 4 bases, in that order; junction bases with no gene match: 4. DNA for the CDR3: TGTGCCACCAGTGATCCGACAGGGCCCTATGGCTACACCTTC. Residues: CATSDPTGPYGYTF.

The chain couples TRBV19 to TRBJ1-1, with 8 bases lining up with TRBD1. The V gene's germline CDR1 is LNHDA and CDR2 SQIVND (reference sequence). The length of the CDR3 is 14 residues. J lost 4 bases, V lost 8 bases, and 9 bases had no gene match. CDR3 residues: CASESDRAGTEAFF. CDR3 nucleotides: TGTGCCAGTGAATCGGACAGGGCTGGCACTGAAGCTTTCTTT.

The CDR3 sequence: CASGHSYEQYF. The DNA for the CDR3 is TGTGCTAGTGGACACTCCTACGAGCAGTACTTC. The rearrangement uses TRBV12-5 and TRBJ2-7; no firm D call. Germline V gene lookup returns CDR1 LGHNT and CDR2 FRNRAP. The CDR3 is 11 amino acids. V lost 6 bases and J lost 0, with 3 bases in between.

The chain combines TRBV6-4 with TRBJ1-1; no definite D call. The CDR3 loop spans 13 amino acids. The germline V gene encodes CDR1 MRHNA and CDR2 SNTAGT. Trimming removed 5 bases at V and 11 bases at J, with 18 bases between. CDR3: CASSSGEGREAFF. The DNA for the CDR3 is TGTGCCAGCAGTTCGGGCGAGGGTCGGGAGGCTTTCTTT.

The chain recombines TRBV6-4 with TRBJ1-1, with TRBD1 as a possible D gene (5 bases). The length of the CDR3 is 13 residues. Per germline, CDR1 MRHNA and CDR2 SNTAGT. V lost 4 bases and J 8 bases, leaving 14 bases between the germline ends. In DNA, the CDR3 is TGTGCCAGCAGTGTCCTACCCGGGGGGGAAGCTTTCTTT. Protein: CASSVLPGGEAFF.

This rearrangement joins TRBV15 to TRBJ2-7; 7 bases are a match to TRBD1. The germline V gene encodes CDR1 LNHNV and CDR2 YYDKDF (reference sequence). V dropped 0 bases and J dropped 5; count of bases not matched to a gene: 10. CDR3 length: 16 amino acids. The CDR3 sequence: CATSRDRGGQVDEQYF. DNA of the CDR3: TGTGCCACCAGCAGAGATCGAGGGGGCCAGGTCGACGAGCAGTACTTC.

The chain employs TRBV7-2 and TRBJ1-5, with 8 bases aligning to TRBD1. The CDR3 runs to 15 residues. V shed 2 bases, J shed 0 bases, and the junction held 0 bases outside the gene matches. Looked up from germline, CDR1 is SGHTA and CDR2 is FQGNSA. The CDR3 DNA reads TGTGCCAGCAGCTTACAGGGGGCTAGCAATCAGCCCCAGCATTTT. It is translated as CASSLQGASNQPQHF.

This chain links TRBV12-3 or TRBV12-4 with TRBJ1-1; weak D call: TRBD1 (5 bases). With 1 base removed from V and 11 bases from J, the gap between germline ends came to 11 bases. This CDR3 has 12 residues. CDR3 DNA sequence: TGTGCCAGCAGTTTAGACGGGTACAGGGCTTTCTTT. Amino acids: CASSLDGYRAFF.

This chain links TRBV5-1 with TRBJ1-4; D is unclear. Germline lookup yields CDR1 SGHRS and CDR2 YFSETQ. The CDR3 is 14 residues long. V was cut by 0 bases and J by 7 bases, with 10 bases left in between. CDR3 DNA: TGCGCCAGCAGCTTGGGGAGCACGTTTGAAAAACTGTTTTTT. It specifies CASSLGSTFEKLFF.

The chain uses TRBV10-3 and TRBJ1-5, with D perhaps matching TRBD1 (5 bases). V was cut by 6 bases and J by 2 bases, with 14 bases left in between. This CDR3 spans 15 amino acids. The V gene's germline CDR1 is ENHRY and CDR2 SYGVKD. CDR3 DNA sequence: TGTGCCATCAGCGACGGGGGAAGTGGCAATCAGCCCCAGCATTTT. Protein sequence: CAISDGGSGNQPQHF.

The chain links TRBV5-4 to TRBJ2-3, with no clear D. The germline V and J ends were trimmed by 4 bases and 6 bases, with 18 bases remaining between them. Germline CDR1 and CDR2: SGHNT and YYREEE (reference sequence). CDR3 size: 15 residues. The CDR3 spells CASSLYSASPDTQYF. As DNA, the CDR3 is TGTGCCAGCAGCCTATACAGTGCCTCCCCGGATACGCAGTATTTT.

This chain links TRBV4-2 with TRBJ2-7; 9 nucleotides agree with TRBD1. This CDR3 is built from 16 residues. The V gene end was trimmed by 2 bases and the J gene end by 3 bases; junction bases not matched to a gene: 8. Germline V gene sequence: CDR1 LGHNA, CDR2 YNFKEQ. CDR3 coding DNA: TGTGCCAGCAGCCAAACCCAAGGACAGGGGTTCTACGAGCAGTACTTC. It encodes CASSQTQGQGFYEQYF.

V is TRBV15 and J is TRBJ2-5, with D tentatively TRBD2 (6 bases). This CDR3 region has 16 residues. Germline CDR1 and CDR2: LNHNV and YYDKDF (reference sequence). Trimming shortened V by 0 bases and J by 4 bases, and 15 bases separated the two germline ends. CDR3: CATSREVLREGETQYF. DNA for the CDR3: TGTGCCACCAGCAGAGAGGTATTGCGGGAAGGAGAGACCCAGTACTTC.

The chain combines TRBV18 with TRBJ1-1; 9 bases are shared with TRBD1. The length of the CDR3 is 12 residues. V shed 4 bases and J 8 bases; nucleotides not matched to a gene: 2. Germline V gives CDR1 KGHSH, CDR2 LQKENI. CDR3 in amino acids: CASSQQGAEAFF. CDR3 in DNA: TGTGCCAGCTCACAACAGGGGGCCGAAGCTTTCTTT.

This clone was picked up a small number of times. The chain links TRBV30 to TRBJ1-6; a possible D gene is TRBD1 (5 bases). This CDR3 spans 15 amino acids. Germline V gene sequence: CDR1 GTSNPN, CDR2 SVGIG (reference sequence). Trimming cost V 4 bases and J 6 bases, with 16 bases left between them. The CDR3 DNA sequence: TGTGCCTGGATTTCGGGGGAAAGGGCTAATTCACCCCTCCACTTT. This translates into CAWISGERANSPLHF.

This clone was seen only a few times. This chain connects TRBV9 to TRBJ2-5; 12 bases are a match to TRBD2. J was trimmed by 5 bases and V by 2 bases; bases with no gene match: 4. Germline V gene sequence: CDR1 SGDLS, CDR2 YYNGEE. The CDR3 is 15 amino acids. The CDR3 sequence is CASSVAGTSGETQYF. In DNA form, the CDR3 reads TGTGCCAGCAGCGTCGCCGGGACTAGCGGGGAGACCCAGTACTTC.

A note on this clone: This sample also contains other DNA sequences that code for the same CDR3. This chain uses TRBV7-9 with TRBJ1-1; 7 bases line up with TRBD1. This CDR3 spans 15 amino acids. CDR1 and CDR2 (germline): SEHNR, FQNEAQ (reference sequence). V trimming: 5 bases; J trimming: 0 bases; junction bases outside the gene matches: 6. The CDR3 spells CASSPRTGMNTEAFF. For the CDR3, the DNA is TGTGCCAGCAGCCCTCGGACAGGAATGAACACTGAAGCTTTCTTT.

This clone was observed once. The chain combines TRBV4-1 with TRBJ1-4; D unclear. V was trimmed by 1 base and J by 4 bases, leaving 4 bases between them. This CDR3 region has 13 residues. CDR1 and CDR2 (germline): MGHRA, YSYEKL. The CDR3 coding sequence is TGCGCCAGCAGCCAAGCTATTAATGAAAAACTGTTTTTT. Protein product: CASSQAINEKLFF.

The J gene is TRBJ1-1, the V gene TRBV3-1 (or the pseudogene TRBV3-2); 9 bases are shared with TRBD1. Germline assignment: CDR1 LGHDT and CDR2 YNNKEL (reference sequence). CDR3 length: 14 residues. V lost 6 bases to trimming and J lost 5 bases; unmatched junction nucleotides: 7. The CDR3 DNA reads as TGTGCCAGCAGTTCCGGACAGGGGAGGACTGAAGCTTTCTTT. Translating it yields CASSSGQGRTEAFF.

V gene TRBV28 combines with J gene TRBJ1-6; TRBD1 matches 10 bases. After removal of 8 bases from V and 9 bases from J, the junction contained 1 base not matched to a gene. There are 12 residues in the CDR3. From germline, CDR1 is MDHEN and CDR2 SYDVKM. The CDR3 DNA is TGTGCCAGCGGGACAGGGGTTTCACCCCTCCACTTT. Translated, it gives CASGTGVSPLHF.

This chain joins TRBV28 and TRBJ2-3, with TRBD1 as a possible D gene (6 bases). The CDR3 length is 15 residues. V was trimmed by 7 bases and J by 1 base, leaving 15 bases between them. Per germline, CDR1 MDHEN and CDR2 SYDVKM. The CDR3 nucleotides read TGTGCCAGCAAACTCACAGGGACGCGCACAGATACGCAGTATTTT. Translation: CASKLTGTRTDTQYF. The whole variable domain, filled in from reference TRBV28 and TRBJ2-3, reads DVKVTQSSRYLVKRTGEKVFLECVQDMDHENMFWYRQDPGLGLRLIYFSYDVKMKEKGDIPEGYSVSREKKERFSLILESASTNQTSMYLCASKLTGTRTDTQYFGPGTRLTVL.

The chain combines TRBV27 with TRBJ1-1, with D maybe TRBD1 (6 bases). V shed 4 bases and J shed 1 base, with 13 bases lying between them. CDR1 and CDR2 from the germline V gene are MNHEY and SMNVEV (reference sequence). The CDR3 is 15 residues long. The CDR3 region is CASSYRQASNTEAFF. The CDR3 coding sequence is TGTGCCAGCAGTTACCGACAGGCGTCGAACACTGAAGCTTTCTTT.